The present T cell receptor beta chain was sequenced within a study of vaccination and CD4 T cells after COVID-19. Comment on this clonotype: The antigen remains undetermined.

The Oncomine TCR Beta short-read assay generated sequence data from the DNA of cultured CD4+ T cells. Via MiXCR, TCRdb re-called the PCR reads, giving one row per CDR3 protein. Of 16,000 or so distinct CDR3 sequences listed, roughly 75% are singletons. The treatment here: roughly ten-day PBMC culture with coronavirus spike peptide pools or control peptides (ViraFEST assay). CDR1 and CDR2 from the germline V gene are WSHSY and SAAADI. The CDR3 sequence is 12 residues long. V shed 7 bases and J 9 bases; nucleotides not matched to a gene: 5. The source material was CD4+ T cells from blood, cultured in vitro, sampled after SARS-CoV-2 vaccination. This TCR was recovered from a human donor who received a COVID-19 vaccine. The chain carries TRBV10-2 and TRBJ1-5, with 8 bases lining up with TRBD1. DNA of the CDR3: TGCGCCAGCAAAGACAGGGGCGGGCCCCAGCATTTT. Residues: CASKDRGGPQHF.